These 15 T cell receptor beta chains came from one sample sequenced in a study of OX40 agonist ivuxolimab in advanced cancers. Some clones are missing from TCRdb's copy, which holds only in-frame ones; the method was immunoSEQ multiplex PCR. The sample lists fewer than 85,000 clones; around 92% were seen once. Sequenced here: CD4+ or CD8+ T cells sorted from blood, sampled in a trial of the OX40 agonist ivuxolimab. The receptors here all came from an adult with an advanced solid tumor such as melanoma, head and neck, liver or kidney cancer.

This chain's CDR3 is CASSQESTAGGPRSNEQFF. The CDR3 DNA sequence: TGCGCCAGCAGCCAAGAGTCTACAGCGGGAGGGCCCCGTTCCAATGAGCAGTTCTTC. The genes are TRBV4-1 and TRBJ2-1; 10 positions agree with TRBD2. The CDR3 loop spans 19 amino acids. The germline gives CDR1 MGHRA, CDR2 YSYEKL. The V and J ends lost 0 bases and 6 bases, in that order; junction bases with no gene match: 14.

The chain uses TRBV28 and TRBJ2-7, with 8 bases aligning to TRBD2. The CDR3 sequence is 16 residues long. Germline CDR1 reads MDHEN; CDR2 reads SYDVKM. V dropped 3 bases and J dropped 2; count of bases not matched to a gene: 9. This CDR3 reads CASSFIRPGGPYEQYF. The CDR3 coding sequence is TGTGCCAGCAGTTTTATCCGTCCGGGAGGGCCCTACGAGCAGTACTTC.

The rearrangement joins TRBV30 to TRBJ2-7; 8 positions agree with TRBD1. Germline lookup yields CDR1 GTSNPN and CDR2 SVGIG (reference sequence). This CDR3 has 13 amino acids. The J segment lost 4 bases and the V segment lost 1 base, leaving 3 bases of the junction unmatched. CDR3 sequence reads: CAWSADRAYEQYF. CDR3 sequence (DNA): TGTGCCTGGAGTGCGGACAGGGCTTACGAGCAGTACTTC. Based on the CDR3 plus reference TRBV30 and TRBJ2-7, the full variable domain is SQTIHQWPATLVQPVGSPLSLECTVEGTSNPNLYWYRQAAGRGLQLLFYSVGIGQISSEVPQNLSASRPQDRQFILSSKKLLLSDSGFYLCAWSADRAYEQYFGPGTRLTVT.

The chain joins TRBV5-1 to TRBJ2-7; 9 nucleotides align to TRBD1. CDR1 is SGHRS and CDR2 is YFSETQ in the germline V gene. This CDR3 spans 16 amino acids. After removal of 4 bases from V and 1 base from J, the junction contained 9 bases not matched to a gene. CDR3 nucleotide sequence: TGCGCCAGCAGCGTGGAACCGACAGGGGGTTCCTACGAGCAGTACTTC. Translation gives CASSVEPTGGSYEQYF.

The CDR3 coding sequence is TGTGCCAGCAGCTTATCGGGGTTTAATGAAAAACTGTTTTTT. This gives the protein CASSLSGFNEKLFF. This chain links TRBV7-9 with TRBJ1-4; D gene ambiguous. The CDR3 runs to 14 residues. Germline CDR1 reads SEHNR; CDR2 reads FQNEAQ (reference sequence). The V gene lost 2 bases and the J gene lost 4 bases, with 8 bases spanning the gap.

Only a few counts were recorded for this clone. The chain combines TRBV19 with TRBJ2-7, with D possibly being TRBD2 (5 bases). V was trimmed by 5 bases and J by 0 bases, leaving 11 bases between them. Germline V gene sequence: CDR1 LNHDA, CDR2 SQIVND (reference sequence). CDR3 length equals 14 residues. The CDR3 DNA is TGTGCCAGTAGTGTGGACTTAATCTCCTACGAGCAGTACTTC. It translates to CASSVDLISYEQYF.

The chain has TRBV6-1 and TRBJ2-7; 9 bases fit TRBD1. The CDR3 contains 15 residues. CDR1 and CDR2 (germline): MNHNS, SASEGT. Trimming at V came to 6 bases and at J to 4 bases, leaving 10 bases not matched to a gene. The chain's CDR3 is CASSLTGGWGYEQYF. For the CDR3, the DNA is TGTGCCAGCAGCTTAACAGGGGGCTGGGGGTACGAGCAGTACTTC.

This CDR3 is CASSWSNQPQHF. CDR3 nucleotides: TGTGCCAGCAGTTGGAGCAATCAGCCCCAGCATTTT. The chain carries TRBV28 and TRBJ1-5, with D unresolved. The ends were cut back, 4 bases at V and 1 base at J, with 2 bases in the middle. The CDR3 loop spans 12 amino acids. Germline V lookup: CDR1 MDHEN, CDR2 SYDVKM.

The chain has TRBV28 and TRBJ1-2; possible D gene TRBD1, 5 bases. CDR1 is MDHEN and CDR2 is SYDVKM in the germline V gene. Trimming stripped 7 bases from V and 0 bases from J, with 15 bases between. CDR3 length: 15 residues. CDR3 protein: CASNSVGGTNYGYTF. In DNA form, the CDR3 reads TGTGCCAGCAACTCGGTGGGGGGAACTAACTATGGCTACACCTTC.

In the case of this clone: A read error may account for a junction end that differs from germline. This chain connects TRBV2 to TRBJ1-1; 8 bases are a match to TRBD1. From germline, CDR1 is SNHLY and CDR2 FYNNEI. The CDR3 is made up of 14 amino acids. CDR3 DNA: TGTGCCAGCAGTCCCGGGACAGGTAACAGTGAAGCTTTCTTT. Its translation is CASSPGTGNSEAFF.

The sample holds one count of this clone. This chain links TRBV7-9 with TRBJ2-3, with TRBD2 matching 14 bases. Germline V gene data show CDR1 as SEHNR and CDR2 as FQNEAQ (reference sequence). V dropped 5 bases and J dropped 4; count of bases not matched to a gene: 5. This CDR3 spans 16 amino acids. In nucleotides, the CDR3 is TGTGCCAGCAGCCCGGGACTAGCGGGAGCGGCAGATACGCAGTATTTT. Translation: CASSPGLAGAADTQYF.

J is TRBJ2-3 and V is TRBV7-3, with D possibly matching TRBD2 (6 bases). Looked up from germline, CDR1 is SGHTA and CDR2 is FQGTGA. The CDR3 is 17 amino acids. V dropped 6 bases and J dropped 3 bases, with 22 bases sitting between them. CDR3 DNA: TGTGCCAGCAGTCCCCTGGGCGGGACGCAAGTAACAGATACGCAGTATTTT. Translated: CASSPLGGTQVTDTQYF.

The chain links TRBV19 to TRBJ1-1; D is undetermined. CDR3 size: 18 residues. Germline V gene data show CDR1 as LNHDA and CDR2 as SQIVND (reference sequence). V shed 1 base and J shed 3 bases, with 21 bases lying between them. The CDR3 loop is CASSIGMPSLYRHTEAFF. CDR3 in DNA: TGTGCCAGTAGTATAGGTATGCCGTCCCTCTATCGGCACACTGAAGCTTTCTTT.

The chain links TRBV30 to TRBJ1-5; D is perhaps TRBD1 (5 bases). Germline CDR1 reads GTSNPN; CDR2 reads SVGIG (reference sequence). CDR3 length equals 16 residues. V was clipped by 0 bases and J by 1 base, with 13 bases between them. This CDR3 reads CAWSVRRGRSNQPQHF. DNA for the CDR3: TGTGCCTGGAGTGTAAGGCGGGGCCGGAGCAATCAGCCCCAGCATTTT.

The chain carries TRBV5-6 and TRBJ2-7, with 10 bases lining up with TRBD1. Germline CDR1 and CDR2: SGHDT and YYEEEE. The CDR3 runs to 16 residues. J was trimmed by 4 bases and V by 3 bases; bases with no gene match: 10. CDR3: CASSSRDRGRLYEQYF. The CDR3 DNA reads as TGTGCCAGCAGCTCCCGGGACAGGGGCCGTCTGTACGAGCAGTACTTC.